This TCR beta chain came from a study of identical twins. From the 5' RACE reads, TCRdb called clonotypes with MiXCR, one entry per CDR3 protein. The sample yields about 890,000 distinct CDR3 sequences, roughly an eighth seen once. Concerning this clonotype: Its antigen is currently unknown.

Healthy Caucasian individuals made up all the donors. Whole-study results and caveats: Carriage of fewer insertions was seen in abundant cord blood beta clonotypes, whereas memory repertoires showed none. In beta out-of-frame sequences, the excess sharing between twins was weaker.

Trimming removed 0 bases at V and 0 bases at J, with 8 bases between. The CDR3 covers 15 residues. From germline, CDR1 is LGHDT and CDR2 YNNKEL (reference sequence). The sample was also reused in another study, on yellow fever vaccine responses in identical twins.

Sequencing used PBMCs. The V gene is TRBV3-1, the J gene TRBJ1-1; D remains ambiguous. This TCR was recovered from a young woman in good health. The CDR3 is CASSQDRALNTEAFF. The CDR3 coding sequence is TGTGCCAGCAGCCAAGATCGGGCTCTGAACACTGAAGCTTTCTTT.